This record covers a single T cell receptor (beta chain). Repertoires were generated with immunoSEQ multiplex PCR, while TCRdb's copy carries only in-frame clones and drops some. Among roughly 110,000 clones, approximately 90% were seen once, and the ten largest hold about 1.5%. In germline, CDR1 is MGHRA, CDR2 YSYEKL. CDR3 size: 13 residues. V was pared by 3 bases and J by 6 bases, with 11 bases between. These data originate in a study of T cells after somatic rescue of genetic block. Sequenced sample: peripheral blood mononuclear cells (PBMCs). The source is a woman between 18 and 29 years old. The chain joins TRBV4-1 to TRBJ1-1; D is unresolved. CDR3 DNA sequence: TGCGCCAGCAGCCATCTCCGGGGTTCTGAAGCTTTCTTT. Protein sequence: CASSHLRGSEAFF.